This T cell receptor beta chain was sequenced during a study of T cells in Graves' hyperthyroidism and ophthalmopathy (dated by TCRdb to between 2018 and 2021). Concerning the study at large: Peripheral blood samples were taken at initial diagnosis, before any treatment was given. An independent validation cohort of around 19 hyperthyroidism patients and 17 patients who later progressed to ophthalmopathy tested prospective prediction of ophthalmopathy. After blood sampling, hyperthyroidism patients were treated with methimazole at a starting dose of 30 mg daily, and ophthalmopathy patients were treated with high-dose intravenous methylprednisolone. The paper describes TCR Vbeta CDR3 sequencing of some 130 peripheral blood samples, made up of roughly 45 ophthalmopathy patients, approximately 73 hyperthyroidism patients and approximately 17 progressor patients. For training and testing, the roughly 100 patients in the discovery cohort were randomly divided in a 7:3 ratio. To identify TCR V-J signatures that set the groups apart, the researchers used a discovery cohort of about a hundred patients, made up of under 50 with Graves' ophthalmopathy and 55 to 65 with stable Graves' hyperthyroidism. The study also compared thyroid tissue and blood T-cell repertoires from roughly six Graves' hyperthyroidism patients.

Ophthalmopathy patients had moderately to severely active disease, with a Clinical Activity Score of 3 or more, a NOSPECS grade of 4 or more, and a disease duration of less than 3 months. Exclusion was applied to patients with uncontrolled infections, other autoimmune diseases, pregnancy or lactation. Diagnoses were based on clinical symptoms, serum thyroxine and TRAb, thyroid ultrasound and orbital computed tomography. PBMCs were isolated from more than 9 ml of fresh peripheral blood by Ficoll-Paque density gradient centrifugation. Trizol reagent was used to extract total RNA, and RNA quality was then checked on an Agilent 2100 Bioanalyzer. The TCR beta CDR3 regions were amplified from the RNA transcripts. The first round of RT-PCR for the TCR CDR3 was performed with the HTBI primer set and the Qiagen OneStep RT-PCR kit. Libraries were constructed in a second round of multiplex PCR, after which size selection and purification were performed. The libraries were sequenced on an Illumina HiSeq2000 using paired-end 100 bp reads. The source study handled its data this way. Raw data were processed with SOAPnuke, discarding reads with adapters, uncalled bases, mean Phred below 15, or no exact constant-primer or identifier match. COPE v1.2.5 was used to merge the high-quality paired reads, and each unique nucleotide sequence was defined as a clonotype. MiTCR v1.1 was used to align the clonotypes against IMGT TRBV, TRBD and TRBJ reference segments. Only V-J combinations with frequency above 0.0001, covering 99% to 99.2% of repertoires, were analysed. The TCS score was defined as F50 (clonal expansion) divided by E x V (chaos), with BLOSUM62-based TCRdist calculated between CDR3 peptides within each V-J. Welch's t-statistics and random forest reduced fewer than 600 V-J features to 10 to 15, which were used in a naive Bayes classifier (R e1071). The raw public reads went through TCRdb reprocessing: fastp at Q25, MiXCR clone calling, in-frame beta chains kept. A single entry per CDR3 protein holds the most common genes and DNA from its merged rows. These V and J calls originate from TCRdb's pipeline instead of the authors' own analysis. This sample comprises approximately 530,000 distinct CDR3 sequences, roughly 21% of them detected only once. 47% of the sample goes to the ten largest clones.

Results the study describes overall, beyond this receptor: A model built on a 13 V-J signature distinguished ophthalmopathy from stable hyperthyroidism, reaching around 87% sensitivity and approximately 83% specificity in cross-validation and 80%/75% in testing. During validation, the model predicted progression to ophthalmopathy a median of roughly six months ahead of onset, with just under 71% sensitivity and about 75% specificity. Most expanded thyroid clonotypes (frequency above 0.001) were also detected in blood, suggesting blood repertoires may reflect thyroid immune responses. No statistical method was used to set the sample size in advance, and investigators knew the group allocation.

Trimming accounts for 8 bases at V and 0 bases at J, while the number of junction bases matched to no gene is 7. For CDR1 and CDR2, the germline V gene lists SGHRS and YFSETQ. There are 14 amino acids in the CDR3, from cysteine to phenylalanine inclusive. Only the CDR3 part of the read is kept: 42 bases, read in frame from the first base. A note on this clonotype: Its target antigen remains unknown. No per-base quality is available; no much larger clone lies one base away.

The chain is encoded by TRBV5-1 joined to TRBJ2-5; TRBD1 matches 7 bases in the middle. This TCR was sampled from a middle-aged man with Graves' ophthalmopathy. Sequencing used blood. The CDR3 in this case is CASNRQGNQETQYF. The DNA sequence follows: TGCGCCAGTAACCGACAGGGTAACCAAGAGACCCAGTACTTC.